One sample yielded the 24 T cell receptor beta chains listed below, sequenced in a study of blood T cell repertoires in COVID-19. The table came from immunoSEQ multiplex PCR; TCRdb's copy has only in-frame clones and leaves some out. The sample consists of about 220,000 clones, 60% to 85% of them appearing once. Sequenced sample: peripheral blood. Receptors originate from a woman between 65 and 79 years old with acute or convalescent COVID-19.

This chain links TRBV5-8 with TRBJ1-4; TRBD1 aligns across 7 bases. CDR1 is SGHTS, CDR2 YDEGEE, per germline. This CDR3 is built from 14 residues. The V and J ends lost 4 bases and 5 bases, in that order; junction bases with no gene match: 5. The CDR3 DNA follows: TGTGCCAGCAGCCCCGACAGGGAGAATGAAAAACTGTTTTTT. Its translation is CASSPDRENEKLFF.

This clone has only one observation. The CDR3 nucleotides read TGTGCCAGCGCCAGGGGGGAATCTAGCAATCAGCCCCAGCATTTT. It is translated as CASARGESSNQPQHF. The V and J genes are TRBV7-8 and TRBJ1-5; 7 positions match TRBD1. V was clipped by 8 bases and J by 0 bases; unmatched bases: 7. The CDR3 sequence is 15 residues long. CDR1 SGHVS and CDR2 FQNEAQ come from the germline V gene.

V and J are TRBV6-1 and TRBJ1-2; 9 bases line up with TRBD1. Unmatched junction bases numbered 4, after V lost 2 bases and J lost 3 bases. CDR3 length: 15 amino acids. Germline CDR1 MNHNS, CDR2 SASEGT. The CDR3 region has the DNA TGTGCCAGCAGTGAATACAGGGGGCGCGACTATGGCTACACCTTC. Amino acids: CASSEYRGRDYGYTF.

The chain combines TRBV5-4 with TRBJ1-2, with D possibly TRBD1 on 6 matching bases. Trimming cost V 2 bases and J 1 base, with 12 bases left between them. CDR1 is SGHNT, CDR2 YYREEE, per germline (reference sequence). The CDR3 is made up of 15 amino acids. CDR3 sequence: CASSLDRQDNYGYTF. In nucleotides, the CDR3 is TGTGCCAGCAGCTTAGACAGGCAAGATAACTATGGCTACACCTTC.

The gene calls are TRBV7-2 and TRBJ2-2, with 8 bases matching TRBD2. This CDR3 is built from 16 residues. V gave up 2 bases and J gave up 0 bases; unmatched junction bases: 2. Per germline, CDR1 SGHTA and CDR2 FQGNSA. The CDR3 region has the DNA TGTGCCAGCAGCTTATTTAGCGGGGCGAACACCGGGGAGCTGTTTTTT. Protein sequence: CASSLFSGANTGELFF.

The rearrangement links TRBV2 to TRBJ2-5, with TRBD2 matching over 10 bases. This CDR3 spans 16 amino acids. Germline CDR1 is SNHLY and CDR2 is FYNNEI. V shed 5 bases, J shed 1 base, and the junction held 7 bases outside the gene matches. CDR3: CASSKDVAGGQETQYF. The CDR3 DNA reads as TGTGCCAGCAGTAAAGACGTAGCGGGGGGCCAAGAGACCCAGTACTTC.

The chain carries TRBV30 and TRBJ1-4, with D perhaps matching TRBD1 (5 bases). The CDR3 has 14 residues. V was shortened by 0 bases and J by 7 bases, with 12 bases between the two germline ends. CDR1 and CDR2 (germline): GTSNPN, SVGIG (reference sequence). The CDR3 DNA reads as TGTGCCTGGAGTGTTCAGGGTACAACTGAAAAACTGTTTTTT. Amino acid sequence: CAWSVQGTTEKLFF.

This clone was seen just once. The CDR3 loop reads CASGPGGGGSTGELFF. The CDR3 coding sequence is TGTGCTAGTGGTCCGGGGGGCGGGGGATCCACCGGGGAGCTGTTTTTT. V gene TRBV12-5 combines with J gene TRBJ2-2; D is possibly TRBD2 (7 bases). This CDR3 region has 16 residues. V was cut by 5 bases and J by 4 bases, with 17 bases left in between. CDR1 LGHNT and CDR2 FRNRAP come from the germline V gene.

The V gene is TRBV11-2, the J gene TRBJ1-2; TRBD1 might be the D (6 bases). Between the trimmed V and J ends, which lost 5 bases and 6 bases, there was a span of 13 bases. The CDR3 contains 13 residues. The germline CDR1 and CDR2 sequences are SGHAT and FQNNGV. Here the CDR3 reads CASSTLQGNGYTF. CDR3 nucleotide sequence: TGTGCCAGCAGCACCCTACAGGGTAATGGCTACACCTTC.

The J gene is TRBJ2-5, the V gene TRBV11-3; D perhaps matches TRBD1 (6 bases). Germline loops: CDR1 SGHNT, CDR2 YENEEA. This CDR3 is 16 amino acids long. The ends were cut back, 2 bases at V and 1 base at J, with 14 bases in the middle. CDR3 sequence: CASSLRRLGAQETQYF. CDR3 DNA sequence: TGTGCCAGCAGCTTAAGACGGTTGGGGGCCCAAGAGACCCAGTACTTC. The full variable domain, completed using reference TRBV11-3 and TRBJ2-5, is EAGVVQSPRYKIIEKKQPVAFWCNPISGHNTLYWYLQNLGQGPELLIRYENEEAVDDSQLPKDRFSAERLKGVDSTLKIQPAELGDSAVYLCASSLRRLGAQETQYFGPGTRLLVL.

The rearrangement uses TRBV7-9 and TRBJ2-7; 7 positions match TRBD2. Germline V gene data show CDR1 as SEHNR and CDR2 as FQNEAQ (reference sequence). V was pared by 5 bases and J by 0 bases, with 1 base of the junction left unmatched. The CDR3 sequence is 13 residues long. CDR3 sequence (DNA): TGTGCCAGCAGCCCGGGGGGCTCCTACGAGCAGTACTTC. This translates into CASSPGGSYEQYF.

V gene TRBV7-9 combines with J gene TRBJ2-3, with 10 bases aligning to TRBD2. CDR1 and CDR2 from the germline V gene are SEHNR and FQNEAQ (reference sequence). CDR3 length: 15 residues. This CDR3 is CASSDYSGGADTQYF. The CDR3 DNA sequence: TGTGCTTCCAGCGATTACAGCGGGGGGGCAGATACGCAGTATTTT.

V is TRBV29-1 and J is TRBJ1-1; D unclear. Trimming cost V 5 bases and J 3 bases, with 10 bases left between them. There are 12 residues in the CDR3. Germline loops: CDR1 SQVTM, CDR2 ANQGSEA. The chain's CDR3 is CSVRRADTEAFF. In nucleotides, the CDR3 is TGCAGCGTTCGTCGAGCGGACACTGAAGCTTTCTTT.

The CDR3 region is CASSPQAGAYNEQFF. As DNA, the CDR3 is TGTGCCAGCAGCCCTCAAGCGGGGGCCTACAATGAGCAGTTCTTC. This chain links TRBV9 with TRBJ2-1; 8 bases map to TRBD2. This CDR3 contains 15 residues. The ends lost 4 bases at V and 2 bases at J; junction bases unmatched: 5. Germline CDR1 is SGDLS and CDR2 is YYNGEE.

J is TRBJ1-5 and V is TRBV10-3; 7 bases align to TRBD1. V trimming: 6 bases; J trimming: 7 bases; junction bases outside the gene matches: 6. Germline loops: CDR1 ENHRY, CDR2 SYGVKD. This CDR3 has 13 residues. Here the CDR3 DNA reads TGTGCCATCAGAGACAGGGTTGAGCAGCCCCAGCATTTT. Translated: CAIRDRVEQPQHF.

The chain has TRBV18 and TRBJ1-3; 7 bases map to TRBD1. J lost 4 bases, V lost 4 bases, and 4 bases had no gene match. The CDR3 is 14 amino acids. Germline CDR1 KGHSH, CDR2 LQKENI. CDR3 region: CASSLRDSGNTIYF. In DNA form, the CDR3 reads TGTGCCAGCTCACTACGGGACAGCGGAAACACCATATATTTT.

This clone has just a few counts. CDR3 coding DNA: TGTGCCAGCTCACCTGACCATGGAGGTTTTGAGCCCCAGCATTTT. This encodes CASSPDHGGFEPQHF. The gene calls are TRBV18 and TRBJ1-5, with unresolved D. The V and J ends lost 3 bases and 8 bases respectively, with 17 bases between them. Germline V gives CDR1 KGHSH, CDR2 LQKENI. The CDR3 length is 15 residues.

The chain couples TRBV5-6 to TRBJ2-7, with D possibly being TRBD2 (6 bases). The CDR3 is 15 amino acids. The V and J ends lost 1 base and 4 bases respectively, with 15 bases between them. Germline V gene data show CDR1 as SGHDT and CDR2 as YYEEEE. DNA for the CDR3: TGTGCCAGCAGCTTGAAGGAGGGTAGAGGGTACGAGCAGTACTTC. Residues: CASSLKEGRGYEQYF.

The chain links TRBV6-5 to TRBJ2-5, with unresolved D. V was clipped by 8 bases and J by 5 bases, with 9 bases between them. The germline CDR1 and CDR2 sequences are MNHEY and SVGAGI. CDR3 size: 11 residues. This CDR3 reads CASAAMETQYF. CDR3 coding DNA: TGTGCCAGCGCAGCGATGGAGACCCAGTACTTC.

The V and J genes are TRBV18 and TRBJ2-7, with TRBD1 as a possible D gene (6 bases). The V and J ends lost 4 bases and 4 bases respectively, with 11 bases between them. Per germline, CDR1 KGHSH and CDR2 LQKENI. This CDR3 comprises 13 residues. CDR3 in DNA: TGTGCCAGCTCACAAACACAGGGTTACGAGCAGTACTTC. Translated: CASSQTQGYEQYF. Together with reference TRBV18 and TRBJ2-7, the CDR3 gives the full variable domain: NAGVMQNPRHLVRRRGQEARLRCSPMKGHSHVYWYRQLPEEGLKFMVYLQKENIIDESGMPKERFSAEFPKEGPSILRIQQVVRGDSAAYFCASSQTQGYEQYFGPGTRLTVT.

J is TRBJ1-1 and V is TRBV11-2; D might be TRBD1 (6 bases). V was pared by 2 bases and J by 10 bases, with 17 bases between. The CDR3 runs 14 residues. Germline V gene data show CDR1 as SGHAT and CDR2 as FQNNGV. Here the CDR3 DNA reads TGTGCCAGCAGCTTATACCGTGAGGGGGAGACAGCTTTCTTT. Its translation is CASSLYREGETAFF.

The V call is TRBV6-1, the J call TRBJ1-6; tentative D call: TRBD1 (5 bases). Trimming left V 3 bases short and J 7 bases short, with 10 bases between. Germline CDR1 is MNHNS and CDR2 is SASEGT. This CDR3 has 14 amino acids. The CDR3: CASSEAGQNSPLHF. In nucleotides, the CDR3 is TGTGCCAGCAGTGAGGCAGGGCAGAATTCACCCCTCCACTTT.

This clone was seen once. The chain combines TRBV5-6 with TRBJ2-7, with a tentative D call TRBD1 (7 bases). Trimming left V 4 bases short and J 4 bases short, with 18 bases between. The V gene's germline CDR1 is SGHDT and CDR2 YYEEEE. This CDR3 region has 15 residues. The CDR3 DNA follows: TGTGCCAGCAGCCAGGGGGGTAGGACAGAATACGAGCAGTACGTC. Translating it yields CASSQGGRTEYEQYV.

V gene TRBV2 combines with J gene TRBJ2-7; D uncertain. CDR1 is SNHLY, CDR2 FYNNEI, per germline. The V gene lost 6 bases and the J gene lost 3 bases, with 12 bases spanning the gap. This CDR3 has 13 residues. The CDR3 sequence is CASRITSGYEQYF. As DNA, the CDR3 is TGTGCCAGCAGGATTACGTCGGGCTACGAGCAGTACTTC.